The rows below give T cell receptor beta chains drawn from one sample of a study of cytomegalovirus exposure and HLA in healthy donors. Clones were read by immunoSEQ multiplex PCR, and TCRdb kept only the in-frame ones, dropping some. The sample has some 160,000 clones; over 75% are singletons. The sequenced material came from PBMCs. These receptors all stem from a woman in her 30s in good health and CMV-seronegative. CDR3s include the opening cysteine and the closing phenylalanine or tryptophan. The D gene is left open where the match is weak. Expanded clones are given a class, and other clones once, few, many or no size at all.

j_call v_call clone_size d_call cdr3_nt cdr3_aa
TRBJ2-1 TRBV7-3 - TRBD2 TGTGCCAGCAGCTACGGGGGGGCCAGGAATGAGCAGTTCTTC CASSYGGARNEQFF
TRBJ1-5 TRBV7-3 - - TGTGCCAGCAGCGGGACACCCCTGTATAGCAATCAGCCCCAGCATTTT CASSGTPLYSNQPQHF
TRBJ2-7 TRBV10-1 few TRBD1 TGCGCCAGCAGTGGAAGACAGGGGTACGAGCAGTACTTC CASSGRQGYEQYF
TRBJ1-2 TRBV29-1 few - TGCAGCGTTGATGTAGTCGGGGTTCCGCTCGGTGGCTACACCTTC CSVDVVGVPLGGYTF
TRBJ2-7 TRBV7-2 - TRBD2 TGTGCCAGCAGCTTAGATGCTACTAGCGGGGGTTTAGGCGAGCAGTACTTC CASSLDATSGGLGEQYF
TRBJ2-7 TRBV9 few TRBD2 TGTGCCAGCAGCGTAGGACCGAGCCCCGTGGCTAGCGGGAGCTACGAGCAGTACTTC CASSVGPSPVASGSYEQYF
TRBJ2-3 TRBV2 - TRBD1 TGTGCCAGCTGCTGGGACAGTAGCACAGATACGCAGTATTTT CASCWDSSTDTQYF
TRBJ2-5 TRBV11-2 - TRBD2 TGTGCCAGCAGCTTAGTCTGGCGGGGGATACAAGAGACCCAGTACTTC CASSLVWRGIQETQYF
TRBJ1-2 TRBV12-5 - - TGTGCTAGTGGAACGAGGGATAACTATGGCTACACCTTC CASGTRDNYGYTF
TRBJ2-3 TRBV5-4 - TRBD2 TGTGCCAGCAGCGGGGTACGGGGGGGGAGCACAGATACGCAGTATTTT CASSGVRGGSTDTQYF
TRBJ1-1 TRBV5-1 few TRBD1 TGCGCCAGCAGCCCCCGGGACAGATGGGGGGCCAGCACTGAAGCTTTCTTT CASSPRDRWGASTEAFF
TRBJ2-1 TRBV9 - - TGTGCCAGCAGCCCAAGGACAGTCTACAATGAGCAGTTCTTC CASSPRTVYNEQFF
TRBJ1-1 TRBV7-6 few TRBD1 TGTGCCAGCAGCTCAGCCCCCGGGACAGGGTTGGGTACTGAAGCTTTCTTT CASSSAPGTGLGTEAFF
TRBJ2-2 TRBV7-9 once TRBD1 TGTGCCAGCAGCTTAGGGAGGACAGGGCACACCGGGGAGCTGTTTTTT CASSLGRTGHTGELFF
TRBJ2-7 TRBV4-1 - TRBD1 TGCGCCAGCAGCCGGGACAGACGCTACGAGCAGTACTTC CASSRDRRYEQYF
TRBJ1-3 TRBV2 - - TGTGCCAGCAAAACCCGAGAGGGCTATCGCCGAAACACCATATATTTT CASKTREGYRRNTIYF
TRBJ1-2 TRBV7-8 - - TGTGCCAGCAGCGCAGGCACAAACTATGGCTACACCTTC CASSAGTNYGYTF
TRBJ2-3 TRBV7-3 - - TGTGCCAGCAGCTTATTCGGCGGACTAAGCACAGATACGCAGTATTTT CASSLFGGLSTDTQYF
TRBJ1-3 TRBV13 - - TGTGCCAGCAGCTTATTTGGACAGTCGACCTCTGGAAACACCATATATTTT CASSLFGQSTSGNTIYF
TRBJ1-2 TRBV5-1 - TRBD1 TGCGCCAGCAGCGAAGCCCTAGGGACAGGGCGTGGCTACACCTTC CASSEALGTGRGYTF
TRBJ2-1 TRBV11-3 few TRBD1 TGTGCCAGCAGCTTTCGGACAGGGGGGAACTCAATGAATGAGCAGTTCTTC CASSFRTGGNSMNEQFF
TRBJ1-6 TRBV10-3 - - TGTGCCATCAGTGATTTAGGGAGTTCATTATCACCCCTCCACTTT CAISDLGSSLSPLHF
TRBJ1-3 TRBV18 - - TGTGCCAGCTCACCAATCGACAGCCTGAGCTCTGGAAACACCATATATTTT CASSPIDSLSSGNTIYF
TRBJ2-6 TRBV7-2 - TRBD1 TGTGCCAGCAGCCAAGGACAGGGGGCGGACGGGGCCAACGTCCTGACTTTC CASSQGQGADGANVLTF
TRBJ2-5 TRBV5-6 - - TGTGCCAGCAGCTTGACAGGGTTCGGGGAGACCCAGTACTTC CASSLTGFGETQYF
TRBJ2-7 TRBV7-9 - TRBD1 TGTGCCAGCAGCTCAACAGGGGGCACCTACGAGCAGTACTTC CASSSTGGTYEQYF
TRBJ1-2 TRBV5-6 - TRBD1 TGTGCCAGCAGCCGTGGACAGGGGGCTAGTGGCTACACCTTC CASSRGQGASGYTF
TRBJ1-1 TRBV2 once TRBD1 TGTGCCAGCAGGGCCGGGACAGGGGGCCGGCTCGCTTTCTTT CASRAGTGGRLAFF
TRBJ1-1 TRBV6-5 - - TGTGCCAGCAGATCGGGAATCCTTAACACTGAAGCTTTCTTT CASRSGILNTEAFF
TRBJ1-2 TRBV18 - - TGTGCCAGCTCACGGGATAACGCCCCGAAAGGAGGGCCTGGCTACACCTTC CASSRDNAPKGGPGYTF
TRBJ1-2 TRBV9 - - TGTGCCAGCAGCGTAAGGACTGACTATGGCTACCCCTTC CASSVRTDYGYPF
TRBJ2-2 TRBV5-1 - - TGCGCCAGCAGCTTTGGGGGCCCGAACACCGGGGAGCTGTTTTTT CASSFGGPNTGELFF
TRBJ2-7 TRBV28 - TRBD1 TGTGCCAGCAGTTTAGGATTGGGCAGGGGGTCTCTCGACTACGAGCAGTACTTC CASSLGLGRGSLDYEQYF
TRBJ2-7 TRBV5-6 few TRBD2 TGTGCCAGCAGCTCCAAGGGGACTAGCGGGGAGAAGCAGTACTTC CASSSKGTSGEKQYF
TRBJ1-2 TRBV7-9 few - TGTGCCAGCAGCCCCATGGACGTCCGGAGGGGCTACACCTTC CASSPMDVRRGYTF
TRBJ1-1 TRBV28 once - TGTGCCAGCCTGACAATTTTTTCGACCCCGGGAGGAGCTTTCTTT CASLTIFSTPGGAFF
TRBJ2-1 TRBV7-2 - - TGTGCCAGCAGCTTAACGGGGGTGAACTACAATGAGCAGTTCTTC CASSLTGVNYNEQFF
TRBJ2-3 TRBV9 - TRBD2 TGTGCCAGCAGCGCCGGGACTAGCGGGAGTCAAAAAGGTACAGATACGCAGTATTTT CASSAGTSGSQKGTDTQYF